This T cell receptor (beta chain) was captured by sequencing in a study of shared clonotypes between healthy human individuals. Clones were sequenced by immunoSEQ multiplex PCR, and TCRdb holds only the in-frame ones, with some missing. This table has fewer than 600,000 clones, 79% appearing once. The sequencing sample was made of PBMCs. The TCR comes from a woman aged 40 to 49 in good health. Some clones in this sample may be carry-over from other donors' samples.

This chain's CDR3 is CASSSNRVSTNYGYTF. In nucleotides, the CDR3 is TGTGCCAGCAGCTCGAACAGGGTAAGTACTAACTATGGCTACACCTTC. The gene calls are TRBV7-9 and TRBJ1-2, with TRBD1 as a possible D gene (6 bases). CDR3 size: 16 residues. The V gene's germline CDR1 is SEHNR and CDR2 FQNEAQ (reference sequence). V was clipped by 4 bases and J by 0 bases, with 15 bases between them. The full variable domain, with the rest looked up from reference TRBV7-9 and TRBJ1-2, is DTGVSQNPRHKITKRGQNVTFRCDPISEHNRLYWYRQTLGQGPEFLTYFQNEAQLEKSRLLSDRFSAERPKGSFSTLEIQRTEQGDSAMYLCASSSNRVSTNYGYTFGSGTRLTVV.